This is a list of T cell receptor beta chains from one sample in a study of cytomegalovirus exposure and HLA in healthy donors. Libraries were prepared by immunoSEQ multiplex PCR; TCRdb keeps only in-frame clonotypes and omits some of them. The repertoire holds approximately 210,000 clones, with over 80% as singletons. The sample taken for sequencing was PBMCs. These receptors were collected from a man aged 25-40 years in good health and CMV-seronegative. CDR3s include the opening cysteine and the closing phenylalanine or tryptophan. D genes are given only for firm matches. Only part of the rows carry a size: once, few, many, or a class if the clone is expanded.

D	V	size	J	DNA	CDR3
NA	TRBV10-2	NA	TRBJ2-7	TGCGCCAGCAGTGGGTCGGTCACAACCTACGAGCAGTACTTC	CASSGSVTTYEQYF
NA	TRBV4-2	NA	TRBJ1-6	TGTGCCAGCAGCCAAGATCCCCCCAAGGTCCAGGATAATTCACCCCTCCACTTT	CASSQDPPKVQDNSPLHF
NA	TRBV6-5	NA	TRBJ1-5	TGTGCCAGCACCGAACTCCAGGGAAATCAGCCCCAGCATTTT	CASTELQGNQPQHF
TRBD1	TRBV9	NA	TRBJ1-4	TGTGCCAGCAGCGTTGGAGCCTTAGGGGGCGAAAAACTGTTTTTT	CASSVGALGGEKLFF
TRBD1	TRBV2	NA	TRBJ2-7	TGTGCCAGCACCCCCCAGGGGGCCCCCTACGAGCAGTACTTC	CASTPQGAPYEQYF
TRBD2	TRBV19	NA	TRBJ2-1	TGTGCCAGTAGTATGGGGACACTAGCGGGGGGGTTCAATGAGCAGTTCTTC	CASSMGTLAGGFNEQFF
TRBD1	TRBV5-1	NA	TRBJ1-3	TGCGCCAGCAGCACCCGGGACAGGGATCTTACTGGAAACACCATATATTTT	CASSTRDRDLTGNTIYF
TRBD1	TRBV27	NA	TRBJ1-5	TGTGCCAGCAGTCCAGGGGACAGCGGGCAGCCCCAGCATTTT	CASSPGDSGQPQHF
TRBD2	TRBV7-9	NA	TRBJ2-5	TGTGCCAGCAGCAGATATAGCGGGGGTCAAGAGACCCAGTACTTC	CASSRYSGGQETQYF
NA	TRBV27	NA	TRBJ1-5	TGTGCCAGCAGCCCCCAAATGCGGATTCAGCCCCAGCATTTT	CASSPQMRIQPQHF
TRBD1	TRBV2	NA	TRBJ1-5	TGTGCCAGCAGCCACACAGGGGTTGAGGGCAATCAGCCCCAGCATTTT	CASSHTGVEGNQPQHF
NA	TRBV7-7	NA	TRBJ1-2	TGTGCTAGCAGCCCTTACACGGGGAACTATGGCTACACCTTC	CASSPYTGNYGYTF
NA	TRBV11-3	NA	TRBJ2-2	TGTGCCAGCAGCTTAGCGGGAGTAGGTACCGGGGAGCTGTTTTTT	CASSLAGVGTGELFF
NA	TRBV2	NA	TRBJ2-7	TGTGCCAGCACAGGGGACGAGCAGTACTTC	CASTGDEQYF
TRBD1	TRBV6-5	NA	TRBJ1-5	TGTGCCAGCAGTTTGGGCCATTCAACAGGGGGACAGCCCCAGCATTTT	CASSLGHSTGGQPQHF
TRBD1	TRBV2	NA	TRBJ1-5	TGTGCCAGTAAGAGACAGGGTCCCAGCAATCAGCCCCAGCATTTT	CASKRQGPSNQPQHF
NA	TRBV10-3	NA	TRBJ2-1	TGTGCCATCAGTGAGGGCCCTGGCCAGCAGTTCTTC	CAISEGPGQQFF
NA	TRBV28	NA	TRBJ2-4	TGTGCCAGCAGTTTCAGTGGACAGCAAAACATTCAGTACTTC	CASSFSGQQNIQYF
NA	TRBV29-1	NA	TRBJ1-1	TGCAGTGGGAAAAGGGGCGCGGACACTGAAGCTTTCTTT	CSGKRGADTEAFF
NA	TRBV27	NA	TRBJ1-5	TGTGCCAGCAGTCTTACTCAAAATCAGCCCCAGCATTTT	CASSLTQNQPQHF
NA	TRBV28	NA	TRBJ2-1	TGTGCCAGCAGTCCCCTCGGGACACCGAGCGTTTTTTCCTACAATGAGCAGTTCTTC	CASSPLGTPSVFSYNEQFF
TRBD1	TRBV16	NA	TRBJ2-7	TGTGCCAGCAGCCTAGAGGGGACAGGGGACTACGAGCAGTACTTC	CASSLEGTGDYEQYF
NA	TRBV15	NA	TRBJ2-3	TGTGCCACCAGCAGAGTTGGAGGCACAGATACGCAGTATTTT	CATSRVGGTDTQYF
TRBD1	TRBV7-9	NA	TRBJ1-1	TGTGCCAGCAGCTTCCCCGGGACAGTGTCTAACACTGAAGCTTTCTTT	CASSFPGTVSNTEAFF
NA	TRBV6-5	NA	TRBJ2-1	TGTGCCAGCAGTTCCAGGGGTCACTCCTACAATGAGCAGTTCTTC	CASSSRGHSYNEQFF
TRBD1	TRBV28	NA	TRBJ1-5	TGTGCCACCACTGGGACAGGGGGTCAGCCCCAGCATTTT	CATTGTGGQPQHF
NA	TRBV11-3	NA	TRBJ2-3	TGTGCCAGCAGCTTAGGTAATCCCACAGATACGCAGTATTTT	CASSLGNPTDTQYF
NA	TRBV28	NA	TRBJ1-1	TGTGCCAGCTCGAAACGGGGATTGGATATTGAAGCTTTCTTT	CASSKRGLDIEAFF
TRBD1	TRBV28	NA	TRBJ2-2	TGTGCCAGCAGTTTATCTGGGACAGCCCAACGTTCCGGGGAGCTGTTTTTT	CASSLSGTAQRSGELFF
NA	TRBV6-1	NA	TRBJ1-2	TGTGCCAGCAGTGAACGACTGTCAACCTTC	CASSERLSTF
NA	TRBV4-3	once	TRBJ1-4	TGCGCCAGCAGCCGAGGACAGATCTTGAACCTTGCAACTAATGAAAAACTGTTTTTT	CASSRGQILNLATNEKLFF
NA	TRBV7-9	NA	TRBJ1-1	TGTGCCAGCAGCTCCTCACACAACACTGAAGCTTTCTTT	CASSSSHNTEAFF
TRBD1	TRBV5-1	NA	TRBJ1-2	TGCGCCAGCAGGACCGGGACAGGGGGCGCAAGGGGCTACACCTTC	CASRTGTGGARGYTF
NA	TRBV19	NA	TRBJ2-5	TGTGCCAGTAGTACAGGGTTCGGAGAGACCCAGTACTTC	CASSTGFGETQYF
TRBD2	TRBV14	NA	TRBJ2-1	TGTGCCAGCGGACTAGCGGGCATCAATGAGCAGTTCTTC	CASGLAGINEQFF
NA	TRBV7-9	NA	TRBJ1-1	TGTGCCAGCAGCCCCAAGGGGGTGCAGGGGCCCTCCCTCACTGAAGCTTTCTTT	CASSPKGVQGPSLTEAFF
NA	TRBV6-5	NA	TRBJ2-2	TGTGCCAGCACCCCAGGAAAGTACACCGGGGAGCTGTTTTTT	CASTPGKYTGELFF
NA	TRBV5-5	NA	TRBJ1-5	TGTGCCAGCAGCCTTGCGGAGACGTTCAATCAGCCCCAGCATTTT	CASSLAETFNQPQHF
TRBD1	TRBV2	NA	TRBJ1-3	TGTGCCAGCAGTGGGGACAGGGGACGAAACACCATATATTTT	CASSGDRGRNTIYF
TRBD2	TRBV19	NA	TRBJ2-5	TGTGCCAGTAGTTCACTAGCGGTGGAGGGAGAGACCCAGTACTTC	CASSSLAVEGETQYF
TRBD2	TRBV5-1	NA	TRBJ2-1	TGCGCCAGCAGCTCAACTAGCGGGAGGGCCCAGTTCTTC	CASSSTSGRAQFF
TRBD1	TRBV2	NA	TRBJ2-7	TGTGCCAGCAGCGAATTTACAGGGGGCGGCTACGAGCAGTACTTC	CASSEFTGGGYEQYF
NA	TRBV9	NA	TRBJ2-7	TGTGCCAGCAGCGTAGACCCTAAAGACTACGAGCAGTACTTC	CASSVDPKDYEQYF
TRBD1	TRBV7-2	NA	TRBJ1-5	TGTGCCAGCAGCACCGACAGGGCGGGTCAGCCCCAGCATTTT	CASSTDRAGQPQHF
NA	TRBV7-2	NA	TRBJ1-2	TGTGCCAGCAGCTACGCCATACAGGGATATGGCTACACCTTC	CASSYAIQGYGYTF
TRBD1	TRBV5-1	NA	TRBJ2-4	TGCGCCAGCAGCTCCAGACAGGGGGCGAACAGTCAGTACTTC	CASSSRQGANSQYF
TRBD2	TRBV9	NA	TRBJ2-3	TGTGCCAGCAGCTACACACCACTAGCGGGGGGCACAGATACGCAGTATTTT	CASSYTPLAGGTDTQYF
TRBD1	TRBV6-4	NA	TRBJ1-2	TGTGCCAGCAGTGACCGAGACAGGGGGCCTGGAAATCGTGGAGGCTACACCTTC	CASSDRDRGPGNRGGYTF
NA	TRBV7-9	NA	TRBJ2-1	TGTGCCAGCACTCGGGGGACTTCTAATGAGCAGTTCTTC	CASTRGTSNEQFF
TRBD1	TRBV13	NA	TRBJ1-1	TGTGCCAGCAGCCAAGGGACAGAAGAAACTGAAGCTTTCTTT	CASSQGTEETEAFF
NA	TRBV19	NA	TRBJ1-4	TGTGCCAGTAGTGGCCAGGATGAAAAACTGTTTTTT	CASSGQDEKLFF
NA	TRBV7-9	once	TRBJ1-4	TGTGCCAGCAGCTTCTTCTATAGACACGATGTATCTAATGAAAAACTGTTTTTT	CASSFFYRHDVSNEKLFF
NA	TRBV6-1	NA	TRBJ1-4	TGTGCCAGCAGTATAGAAGGAGGTGAAAAACTGTTTTTT	CASSIEGGEKLFF
TRBD1	TRBV14	once	TRBJ2-2	TGTGCCAGCAGCCATCGGGACAGGGAGAACACCGGGGAGCTGTTTTTT	CASSHRDRENTGELFF
NA	TRBV7-9	NA	TRBJ1-1	TGTGCCAGCAGCTCTACCTCGGACAGTGAAGCTTTCTTT	CASSSTSDSEAFF
NA	TRBV6-6	NA	TRBJ1-5	TGTGCCAGCAATCCCTGGGGGAGGGGGCAGCCCCAGCATTTT	CASNPWGRGQPQHF
TRBD1	TRBV4-3	NA	TRBJ1-2	TGCGCCAGCAGTACGGACAGGGCGGTCGGCTACACCTTC	CASSTDRAVGYTF